A single sample gave rise to the 26 T cell receptor beta chains below, sequenced in a study of metastatic and nonmetastatic thyroid tumors. MiXCR reprocessed the PCR reads for TCRdb. The data show about 33,000 clones, with 15% to 20% seen just once and 4% to 5% held by the top ten. Patients were all untreated before their thyroid surgery. The material sequenced was blood. These receptors originate from a female donor with papillary thyroid cancer or a benign thyroid nodule (not recorded which). Some clones in this sample may be carry-over from other donors' samples.

This rearrangement joins TRBV18 to TRBJ1-1, with D uncertain. CDR3 length: 13 amino acids. Trimming cost V 1 base and J 4 bases, with 7 bases left between them. Germline assignment: CDR1 KGHSH and CDR2 LQKENI. Here the CDR3 DNA reads TGTGCCAGCTCACCACGGGCTTTCACTGAAGCTTTCTTT. This gives the protein CASSPRAFTEAFF.

This clone occurred many times. V usage is TRBV28 and J usage is TRBJ2-5, with 12 bases that match TRBD2. Germline V gene sequence: CDR1 MDHEN, CDR2 SYDVKM. With V trimmed by 7 bases and J by 4 bases, 7 bases remained unmatched. The CDR3 has 15 residues. CDR3 DNA: TGTGCCAGCACTCCGACTAGCGGGGGCCGAGAGACCCAGTACTTC. It codes for CASTPTSGGRETQYF.

There are many counts of this clone. The CDR3 DNA follows: TGTGCCAGCAGCCCCCCGTCCTATAATTCACCCCTCCACTTT. Residues: CASSPPSYNSPLHF. V is TRBV6-1 and J is TRBJ1-6; D is unclear. CDR3 length equals 14 residues. Germline V CDR1 and CDR2: MNHNS, SASEGT. With 6 bases removed from V and 1 base from J, the gap between germline ends came to 7 bases.

This clone was counted many times. V is TRBV5-6 and J is TRBJ2-3; D is tentatively TRBD1 or TRBD2 (5 bases each). V lost 3 bases, J lost 6 bases, and 14 bases lay in between. Germline CDR1 SGHDT, CDR2 YYEEEE. The CDR3 runs to 14 residues. The CDR3 protein is CASSYEGTGDTQYF. The CDR3, as DNA: TGTGCCAGCAGCTACGAGGGGACGGGCGATACGCAGTATTTT.

As for this clone: Other DNA sequences from this sample encode an identical CDR3 as well. The V gene is TRBV7-3, the J gene TRBJ2-7; possibly TRBD2 for D (6 bases). Germline CDR1 reads SGHTA; CDR2 reads FQGTGA. With 9 bases removed from V and 7 bases from J, the gap between germline ends came to 16 bases. There are 12 residues in the CDR3. The CDR3 spells CASSSDGGEQYF. In DNA form, the CDR3 reads TGTGCCAGTAGCAGCGACGGGGGAGAGCAGTACTTC.

This clone has just a few counts. CDR3 sequence: CSVEDRSRFYEQYF. In DNA form, the CDR3 reads TGCAGCGTTGAAGATCGGAGCAGGTTCTACGAGCAGTACTTC. The chain employs TRBV29-1 and TRBJ2-7; D gene unclear. V was cut by 0 bases and J by 3 bases, with 12 bases left in between. The germline V gene encodes CDR1 SQVTM and CDR2 ANQGSEA. The CDR3 spans 14 residues.

This clone has at least ten counts. The chain carries TRBV10-1 and TRBJ2-3, with D possibly matching TRBD2 (6 bases). V gave up 6 bases and J gave up 0 bases, with 10 bases separating them. This CDR3 is 14 amino acids long. Germline CDR1 is WNHNN and CDR2 is SYGVQD (reference sequence). The CDR3: CASSTGTSTDTQYF. The CDR3 DNA is TGCGCCAGCAGCACCGGGACTAGCACAGATACGCAGTATTTT.

This sequence joins TRBV6-2 or TRBV6-3 and TRBJ1-2, with a tentative D call TRBD1 (5 bases). Between the trimmed V and J ends, which lost 6 bases and 9 bases, there was a span of 23 bases. CDR1 MNHEY and CDR2 SVGEGT come from the germline V gene. The CDR3 covers 15 residues. The CDR3 DNA follows: TGTGCCAGCAGGGCCGGGGCAGGGTATCATCATTGCTACACCTTC. Protein product: CASRAGAGYHHCYTF.

This clone was seen ten or more times. The V call is TRBV6-2 or TRBV6-3, the J call TRBJ2-1, with TRBD2 identical over 10 bases. The CDR3 consists of 16 residues. V lost 0 bases to trimming and J lost 10 bases; unmatched junction nucleotides: 9. Germline lookup yields CDR1 MNHEY and CDR2 SVGEGT. The CDR3, as DNA: TGTGCCAGCAGTTACTCCGGGGTAGCGGGAGGCAGGGAGCAGTTCTTC. Translation gives CASSYSGVAGGREQFF.

This clone showed up many times. The chain is built from TRBV2 and TRBJ2-1; 12 bases are shared with TRBD1. The CDR3 consists of 16 residues. The germline gives CDR1 SNHLY, CDR2 FYNNEI. Germline trimming cut 6 bases from V and 8 bases from J; bases unmatched to any gene: 11. CDR3 loop: CASRAVLGQGAYEQFF. The CDR3 nucleotides are TGTGCCAGCAGGGCGGTACTGGGACAGGGGGCCTATGAGCAGTTCTTC.

V and J are TRBV27 and TRBJ1-3; 7 bases are a match to TRBD1. The germline CDR1 and CDR2 sequences are MNHEY and SMNVEV (reference sequence). J gave up 0 bases and V 7 bases, and 9 bases lay outside the gene matches. This CDR3 has 16 amino acids. CDR3 amino acids: CASIDRVLPSGNTIYF. CDR3 coding DNA: TGTGCCAGCATTGACAGGGTGTTACCCTCTGGAAACACCATATATTTT.

This clone is medium-sized by share. The CDR3 loop reads CASTFLGGGEAFF. For the CDR3, the DNA is TGTGCCAGCACCTTTCTCGGTGGTGGTGAAGCTTTCTTT. The V call is TRBV7-2, the J call TRBJ1-1; no definite D call. The CDR3 sequence is 13 residues long. The V gene lost 7 bases and the J gene lost 7 bases, with 16 bases spanning the gap. Germline lookup yields CDR1 SGHTA and CDR2 FQGNSA.

This clone has at least ten counts. The V call is TRBV6-4, the J call TRBJ2-3; 12 nucleotides match TRBD2. Germline loops: CDR1 MRHNA, CDR2 SNTAGT. This CDR3 is 15 amino acids long. V was clipped by 4 bases and J by 2 bases; unmatched bases: 1. The CDR3 here is CASSASGGATDTQYF. The CDR3 DNA reads TGTGCCAGCAGTGCTAGCGGGGGGGCCACAGATACGCAGTATTTT.

On this clone itself: A read error may be the cause here, since a much bigger clone is one base away. For the CDR3, the DNA is TGTGCCAGCAGTGAAGGCAGGGGGGCGACCTACAAGCAGTACTTC. Translating it yields CASSEGRGATYKQYF. V gene TRBV6-1 combines with J gene TRBJ2-7; tentative D call: TRBD1 (7 bases). The V gene's germline CDR1 is MNHNS and CDR2 SASEGT. CDR3 size: 15 residues.

There are many counts of this clone. The chain recombines TRBV20-1 with TRBJ1-2; the match to TRBD1 covers 8 bases. The germline CDR1 and CDR2 sequences are DFQATT and SNEGSKA (reference sequence). V dropped 3 bases and J dropped 4; count of bases not matched to a gene: 7. The CDR3 runs to 14 residues. The CDR3 sequence is CSARRQGARYGYTF. CDR3 nucleotides: TGCAGTGCTAGGAGGCAGGGGGCGCGCTATGGCTACACCTTC.

In its sample, this clone was seen many times. This chain joins TRBV30 and TRBJ2-5; 9 bases are a match to TRBD1. V lost 5 bases to trimming and J lost 4 bases; unmatched junction nucleotides: 2. CDR3 length equals 12 residues. Germline V gene data show CDR1 as GTSNPN and CDR2 as SVGIG (reference sequence). The CDR3 nucleotides are TGTGCCTGGGGACAGGGGACAGAGACCCAGTACTTC. It yields the protein CAWGQGTETQYF. Full variable domain (rest looked up from reference TRBV30 and TRBJ2-5): SQTIHQWPATLVQPVGSPLSLECTVEGTSNPNLYWYRQAAGRGLQLLFYSVGIGQISSEVPQNLSASRPQDRQFILSSKKLLLSDSGFYLCAWGQGTETQYFGPGTRLLVL.

The rearrangement uses TRBV28 and TRBJ2-7; TRBD2 matches 7 bases. The CDR3 totals 17 residues. J gave up 12 bases and V 6 bases, and 26 bases lay outside the gene matches. Per germline, CDR1 MDHEN and CDR2 SYDVKM. Written as DNA, the CDR3 is TGTGCCAGCAGATCCGCCGGTGCGTGGAGCAGGGACTACGATCTGTACTTC. It yields the protein CASRSAGAWSRDYDLYF.

This clone showed up many times. Here the CDR3 DNA reads TGTGCCAGCGTCCCGGGCAGGGGAGAGGTAGAGACCCAGTACTTC. Protein: CASVPGRGEVETQYF. The V gene is TRBV7-9, the J gene TRBJ2-5; D may be TRBD1 (6 bases). Trimming cost V 8 bases and J 4 bases, with 20 bases left between them. CDR1 is SEHNR and CDR2 is FQNEAQ in the germline V gene (reference sequence). The CDR3 extends over 15 amino acids.

There are many counts of this clone. The J gene is TRBJ2-7, the V gene TRBV6-6; D unclear. The V gene lost 0 bases and the J gene lost 2 bases, with 14 bases spanning the gap. This CDR3 is built from 16 residues. The germline V gene has CDR1 MNHNY and CDR2 SVGAGI (reference sequence). CDR3 region: CASSYSKRLIPYEQYF. CDR3 in DNA: TGTGCCAGCAGTTACTCGAAGCGTCTTATCCCCTACGAGCAGTACTTC.

By share, this clone counts as medium-sized. This sequence joins TRBV28 and TRBJ2-7; TRBD1 matches 9 bases. The J segment lost 6 bases and the V segment lost 6 bases, leaving 9 bases of the junction unmatched. Germline assignment: CDR1 MDHEN and CDR2 SYDVKM. The CDR3 length is 14 residues. CDR3 DNA sequence: TGTGCCAGCAGACAACAGGGGGCGTCTGGCGAGCAGTACTTC. Its translation: CASRQQGASGEQYF.

There are many counts of this clone. The chain joins TRBV18 to TRBJ2-7, with 7 bases matching TRBD1. Germline CDR1 KGHSH, CDR2 LQKENI. The CDR3 is made up of 14 amino acids. Trimming took 1 base from V and 2 from J; bases not matched to a gene: 2. The CDR3 here is CASSPRDRPYEQYF. The CDR3 coding sequence is TGTGCCAGCTCACCACGGGACAGACCCTACGAGCAGTACTTC. Full variable domain (outside the CDR3, taken from reference TRBV18 and TRBJ2-7): NAGVMQNPRHLVRRRGQEARLRCSPMKGHSHVYWYRQLPEEGLKFMVYLQKENIIDESGMPKERFSAEFPKEGPSILRIQQVVRGDSAAYFCASSPRDRPYEQYFGPGTRLTVT.

This clone was recorded many times. V is TRBV28 and J is TRBJ1-2; D not certain. Per germline, CDR1 MDHEN and CDR2 SYDVKM. The germline V and J ends were trimmed by 4 bases and 4 bases, with 13 bases remaining between them. CDR3 length equals 14 residues. The CDR3 is CASSWRPLVYGYTF. CDR3 coding DNA: TGTGCCAGCAGTTGGCGGCCTTTGGTCTATGGCTACACCTTC.

This clone was picked up a small number of times. The V gene is TRBV28, the J gene TRBJ1-3; no reliable D call. From germline, CDR1 is MDHEN and CDR2 SYDVKM. CDR3 length equals 16 residues. The V and J ends lost 3 bases and 4 bases respectively, with 16 bases between them. The CDR3 region is CASSFPDWLLGNTIYF. The DNA of the CDR3 is TGTGCCAGCAGTTTCCCCGATTGGTTGTTGGGAAACACCATATATTTT. Filled out from reference TRBV28 and TRBJ1-3, the complete variable domain reads DVKVTQSSRYLVKRTGEKVFLECVQDMDHENMFWYRQDPGLGLRLIYFSYDVKMKEKGDIPEGYSVSREKKERFSLILESASTNQTSMYLCASSFPDWLLGNTIYFGEGSWLTVV.

By its share, this clone is medium-sized. This chain joins TRBV6-1 and TRBJ2-7, with a possible D match to TRBD2 (5 bases). Germline V gene lookup returns CDR1 MNHNS and CDR2 SASEGT. This CDR3 has 13 residues. Deletions cut 6 bases from V and 3 bases from J, with 12 bases between. DNA for the CDR3: TGTGCCAGCAGAAAAGCGGAACTCTACGAGCAGTACTTC. This gives the protein CASRKAELYEQYF.

The chain combines TRBV6-2 or TRBV6-3 with TRBJ2-3; 10 bases line up with TRBD2. Germline assignment: CDR1 MNHEY and CDR2 SVGEGT. This CDR3 contains 17 residues. The V and J ends lost 0 bases and 4 bases, in that order; junction bases with no gene match: 7. CDR3 DNA: TGTGCCAGCAGTTACTCCCCGACTAGCGGGTTCGCAGATACGCAGTATTTT. It translates to CASSYSPTSGFADTQYF.

This clone was seen at least ten times. V is TRBV20-1 and J is TRBJ1-4; TRBD1 matches 8 bases. The germline V gene has CDR1 DFQATT and CDR2 SNEGSKA (reference sequence). The CDR3 is 12 amino acids. CDR3 region: CVRQGSGEKLFF. CDR3 sequence (DNA): TGCGTCCGACAGGGGTCGGGTGAAAAACTGTTTTTT.